Shown below are 32 T cell receptor beta chains from a single sample sequenced in a study of cytotoxic CD8 clonotypes in ibrutinib-treated CLL. The repertoire was sequenced with immunoSEQ multiplex PCR; TCRdb's copy has only in-frame clones and lacks some. The sample comprises roughly 150,000 clones, approximately 80% of which are singletons, and around 4.9% rests with the top ten. The specimen was PBMCs, collected after 24 months of ibrutinib treatment. The receptors here all came from a human donor with chronic lymphocytic leukemia.

The chain links TRBV19 to TRBJ2-3, with D tentatively TRBD1 (5 bases). Germline CDR1 LNHDA, CDR2 SQIVND (reference sequence). Trimming shortened V by 7 bases and J by 2 bases, and 13 bases separated the two germline ends. The length of the CDR3 is 14 residues. In nucleotides, the CDR3 is TGTGCCAGTACCCCGTTAGGGGCCACAGATACGCAGTATTTT. Encoded protein: CASTPLGATDTQYF.

The chain couples TRBV5-6 to TRBJ2-7, with 8 bases that match TRBD2. In germline, CDR1 is SGHDT, CDR2 YYEEEE. V trimming: 4 bases; J trimming: 6 bases; junction bases outside the gene matches: 6. The CDR3 is made up of 13 amino acids. DNA for the CDR3: TGTGCCAGCAGCCCAATGGCGGGAGGCGAGCAGTACTTC. The encoded protein is CASSPMAGGEQYF.

This clone has only a few counts. The chain combines TRBV10-3 with TRBJ2-1; D is undetermined. The CDR3 consists of 13 residues. Trimming stripped 6 bases from V and 2 bases from J, with 8 bases between. The germline gives CDR1 ENHRY, CDR2 SYGVKD. Here the CDR3 reads CAISRTTYNEQFF. CDR3 bases: TGTGCCATCAGCAGGACCACCTACAATGAGCAGTTCTTC.

The genes are TRBV11-2 and TRBJ2-3; D not certain. CDR3 size: 14 residues. Germline lookup yields CDR1 SGHAT and CDR2 FQNNGV. V shed 3 bases and J shed 2 bases, with 9 bases lying between them. CDR3 protein: CASSFGRSTDTQYF. In nucleotides, the CDR3 is TGTGCCAGCAGCTTCGGCAGGTCCACAGATACGCAGTATTTT.

This clone was recorded only once. The rearrangement uses TRBV5-1 and TRBJ1-2; 8 bases are a match to TRBD1. The CDR3 length is 14 residues. Germline assignment: CDR1 SGHRS and CDR2 YFSETQ. V lost 0 bases to trimming and J lost 7 bases; unmatched junction nucleotides: 5. This CDR3 is CASSLGVGQGGYTF. The DNA for the CDR3 is TGCGCCAGCAGCTTGGGAGTCGGACAGGGTGGCTACACCTTC.

The rearrangement links TRBV19 to TRBJ1-6; no definite D call. Trimming stripped 4 bases from V and 0 bases from J, with 4 bases between. The CDR3 contains 14 residues. Germline-derived CDR1 and CDR2 are LNHDA and SQIVND (reference sequence). The CDR3 region is CASSSASYNSPLHF. The CDR3 bases are TGTGCCAGTAGTAGCGCCTCCTATAATTCACCCCTCCACTTT. Complete variable domain (other parts from reference TRBV19 and TRBJ1-6): DGGITQSPKYLFRKEGQNVTLSCEQNLNHDAMYWYRQDPGQGLRLIYYSQIVNDFQKGDIAEGYSVSREKKESFPLTVTSAQKNPTAFYLCASSSASYNSPLHFGNGTRLTVT.

This chain joins TRBV18 and TRBJ1-1; D possibly corresponds to TRBD1 (6 bases). Per germline, CDR1 KGHSH and CDR2 LQKENI. The CDR3 is made up of 14 amino acids. V was trimmed by 3 bases and J by 5 bases, leaving 13 bases between them. This CDR3 is CASSPGAGGTEAFF. The CDR3 DNA reads TGTGCCAGCTCACCGGGGGCTGGGGGTACTGAAGCTTTCTTT.

The CDR3 bases are TGTGCCAGCTCACCACCAACTGACAGGGCTAGGCAGCCCCAGCATTTT. This sequence encodes CASSPPTDRARQPQHF. The J gene is TRBJ1-5, the V gene TRBV18; 7 bases line up with TRBD1. This CDR3 comprises 16 residues. Losses at the gene ends were 0 bases for V and 7 bases for J; bases not matched to a gene: 9. Germline CDR1 KGHSH, CDR2 LQKENI.

This rearrangement joins TRBV11-2 to TRBJ2-7; the D gene is possibly TRBD2 (6 bases). This CDR3 spans 14 amino acids. V gave up 3 bases and J gave up 9 bases, with 18 bases separating them. Germline V gene data show CDR1 as SGHAT and CDR2 as FQNNGV. In nucleotides, the CDR3 is TGTGCCAGCAGCTTGGGGGGAGCCCGATTGGGGCAGTACTTC. Residues: CASSLGGARLGQYF.

The genes are TRBV27 and TRBJ1-2, with 7 bases aligning to TRBD1. This CDR3 spans 14 amino acids. The V and J ends lost 4 bases and 4 bases, in that order; junction bases with no gene match: 6. Germline V gives CDR1 MNHEY, CDR2 SMNVEV (reference sequence). The CDR3 reads CASSSRTGSYGYTF. In nucleotides, the CDR3 is TGTGCCAGCAGTTCCCGGACAGGTAGCTATGGCTACACCTTC.

V and J are TRBV7-2 and TRBJ2-3; 12 nucleotides align to TRBD2. This CDR3 is built from 12 residues. Per germline, CDR1 SGHTA and CDR2 FQGNSA. After removal of 5 bases from V and 14 bases from J, the junction contained 5 bases not matched to a gene. The CDR3 protein is CASSVPGLAGYF. The DNA for the CDR3 is TGTGCCAGCAGCGTGCCGGGACTAGCGGGGTATTTT. Full variable domain (rest looked up from reference TRBV7-2 and TRBJ2-3): GAGVSQSPSNKVTEKGKDVELRCDPISGHTALYWYRQSLGQGLEFLIYFQGNSAPDKSGLPSDRFSAERTGGSVSTLTIQRTQQEDSAVYLCASSVPGLAGYFGPGTRLTVL.

The chain is built from TRBV19 and TRBJ1-2; a possible D gene is TRBD1 (6 bases). The length of the CDR3 is 15 residues. The V and J ends lost 6 bases and 5 bases respectively, with 19 bases between them. Germline CDR1 is LNHDA and CDR2 is SQIVND (reference sequence). CDR3 nucleotides: TGTGCCAGTAGCCCCATAGGGGGACTGATATATGGCTACACCTTC. Its protein product is CASSPIGGLIYGYTF.

This chain joins TRBV18 and TRBJ2-3; TRBD2 matches at 11 bases. The CDR3 covers 17 residues. Germline assignment: CDR1 KGHSH and CDR2 LQKENI. V shed 1 base and J 5 bases; nucleotides not matched to a gene: 8. The CDR3 region is CASSPRASGGYRDTQYF. CDR3 coding DNA: TGTGCCAGCTCACCACGGGCTAGCGGGGGGTACAGAGATACGCAGTATTTT.

V usage is TRBV5-1 and J usage is TRBJ2-3; TRBD2 aligns across 7 bases. V gave up 6 bases and J gave up 1 base; unmatched junction bases: 5. Germline V gene sequence: CDR1 SGHRS, CDR2 YFSETQ. The CDR3 length is 14 residues. CDR3 loop: CASTTSVGTDTQYF. DNA for the CDR3: TGCGCCAGCACCACTAGCGTCGGCACAGATACGCAGTATTTT.

The chain couples TRBV27 to TRBJ2-2; D perhaps matches TRBD2 (6 bases). Germline-derived CDR1 and CDR2 are MNHEY and SMNVEV (reference sequence). V shed 7 bases and J shed 5 bases, with 20 bases lying between them. The CDR3 is 16 amino acids. CDR3 in DNA: TGTGCCAGCAAATTTGCCCGGACTAACCCTACCGGGGAGCTGTTTTTT. As protein: CASKFARTNPTGELFF.

The chain combines TRBV28 with TRBJ1-6; 7 nucleotides agree with TRBD1. With 3 bases clipped from V and 8 bases from J, the junction kept 10 bases outside the gene matches. The CDR3 is 16 residues long. In germline, CDR1 is MDHEN, CDR2 SYDVKM. As DNA, the CDR3 is TGTGCCAGCAGTTTGTACCAAACAGGGGTGGATTCACCCCTCCACTTT. Translation gives CASSLYQTGVDSPLHF.

This chain uses TRBV18 with TRBJ2-3; D call uncertain. The CDR3 sequence is 16 residues long. Trimming shortened V by 1 base and J by 2 bases, and 13 bases separated the two germline ends. Per germline, CDR1 KGHSH and CDR2 LQKENI. The CDR3 region is CASSPRPLEVTDTQYF. Written as DNA, the CDR3 is TGTGCCAGCTCACCACGTCCCCTAGAGGTCACAGATACGCAGTATTTT.

This clone appeared a few times. This chain connects TRBV5-1 to TRBJ1-2; unclear D gene. The CDR3 is made up of 14 amino acids. Germline values: CDR1 SGHRS, CDR2 YFSETQ. V was shortened by 1 base and J by 3 bases, with 10 bases between the two germline ends. The CDR3 loop is CASSLSAWDYGYTF. The CDR3 DNA sequence: TGCGCCAGCAGCTTGTCCGCTTGGGACTATGGCTACACCTTC.

The V and J genes are TRBV2 and TRBJ2-7, with 9 bases lining up with TRBD2. V trimming: 3 bases; J trimming: 6 bases; junction bases outside the gene matches: 9. The CDR3 extends over 15 amino acids. CDR1 and CDR2 (germline): SNHLY, FYNNEI. This CDR3 is CASSDGLAGPREQYF. The DNA of the CDR3 is TGTGCCAGCAGTGATGGGCTAGCGGGGCCCCGCGAGCAGTACTTC.

The chain uses TRBV7-2 and TRBJ2-3; 13 bases fit TRBD2. CDR1 is SGHTA, CDR2 FQGNSA, per germline. With V trimmed by 5 bases and J by 2 bases, 7 bases remained unmatched. This CDR3 region has 17 residues. The CDR3 DNA sequence: TGTGCCAGCAGCCCTCGGACTAGCGGGGGAAACACAGATACGCAGTATTTT. This codes for CASSPRTSGGNTDTQYF. Based on the CDR3 plus reference TRBV7-2 and TRBJ2-3, the full variable domain is GAGVSQSPSNKVTEKGKDVELRCDPISGHTALYWYRQSLGQGLEFLIYFQGNSAPDKSGLPSDRFSAERTGGSVSTLTIQRTQQEDSAVYLCASSPRTSGGNTDTQYFGPGTRLTVL.

This clone was counted only a few times. V is TRBV30 and J is TRBJ2-5; no clear D gene. CDR1 is GTSNPN and CDR2 is SVGIG in the germline V gene (reference sequence). There are 13 residues in the CDR3. Trimming removed 5 bases from V and 0 bases from J, with 10 bases in between. The CDR3 loop reads CAWALGYQETQYF. The CDR3 bases are TGTGCCTGGGCCCTGGGGTACCAAGAGACCCAGTACTTC.

The genes are TRBV7-3 and TRBJ2-5; TRBD2 might be the D (6 bases). V lost 5 bases and J lost 1, with 14 bases in between. This CDR3 comprises 15 residues. Germline assignment: CDR1 SGHTA and CDR2 FQGTGA. The CDR3 protein is CASSPFAGPQETQYF. The CDR3 DNA reads as TGTGCCAGCAGCCCCTTCGCGGGGCCCCAAGAGACCCAGTACTTC. Full variable domain (outside the CDR3, taken from reference TRBV7-3 and TRBJ2-5): GAGVSQTPSNKVTEKGKYVELRCDPISGHTALYWYRQSLGQGPEFLIYFQGTGAADDSGLPNDRFFAVRPEGSVSTLKIQRTERGDSAVYLCASSPFAGPQETQYFGPGTRLLVL.

This chain uses TRBV20-1 with TRBJ1-6; a possible D gene is TRBD1 (6 bases). Germline V CDR1 and CDR2: DFQATT, SNEGSKA (reference sequence). The germline V and J ends were trimmed by 6 bases and 11 bases, with 11 bases remaining between them. This CDR3 comprises 11 residues. The CDR3 spells CSAPRGPPLHF. Here the CDR3 DNA reads TGCAGTGCCCCCCGGGGGCCACCCCTCCACTTT.

V and J are TRBV28 and TRBJ1-5; TRBD1 agrees at 9 bases. The CDR3 spans 18 residues. CDR1 and CDR2 (germline): MDHEN, SYDVKM. The V and J ends lost 5 bases and 9 bases, in that order; junction bases with no gene match: 20. The CDR3 is CASSHDRGLPPRISPQHF. The CDR3 coding sequence is TGTGCCAGCAGTCACGACAGGGGGTTACCGCCTAGGATTTCGCCCCAGCATTTT.

This chain uses TRBV10-2 with TRBJ1-1; 7 bases agree with TRBD1. The CDR3 contains 13 residues. Germline CDR1 and CDR2: WSHSY and SAAADI. Losses at the gene ends were 5 bases for V and 9 bases for J; bases not matched to a gene: 9. CDR3 in DNA: TGCGCCAGCAGTAGCGCAGGGGGTCGAAAAGCTTTCTTT. Amino acids: CASSSAGGRKAFF.

The chain employs TRBV9 and TRBJ2-1, with 10 bases aligning to TRBD2. Germline trimming cut 0 bases from V and 5 bases from J; bases unmatched to any gene: 2. The CDR3 length is 15 residues. Germline V lookup: CDR1 SGDLS, CDR2 YYNGEE. This chain's CDR3 is CASSVGSGRDNEQFF. The CDR3 nucleotides are TGTGCCAGCAGCGTAGGGAGCGGGAGGGACAATGAGCAGTTCTTC.

This clone has just a few counts. The chain uses TRBV19 and TRBJ1-4; D is possibly TRBD1 (6 bases). Trimming cost V 10 bases and J 3 bases, with 18 bases left between them. The CDR3 is 15 amino acids. The V gene's germline CDR1 is LNHDA and CDR2 SQIVND (reference sequence). The CDR3 region has the DNA TGTGCCACCTCGAGGGGGGCGGCGTCTAATGAAAAACTGTTTTTT. Its protein product is CATSRGAASNEKLFF.

The chain has TRBV7-9 and TRBJ1-2; 8 bases map to TRBD1. With V trimmed by 5 bases and J by 6 bases, 5 bases remained unmatched. Per the germline V gene, CDR1 is SEHNR and CDR2 is FQNEAQ (reference sequence). The CDR3 has 13 amino acids. In DNA form, the CDR3 reads TGTGCCAGCAGCGACAGGGGCGGGGATGGCTACACCTTC. Protein product: CASSDRGGDGYTF.

The CDR3 bases are TGTGCCAGCAGTCCCAGCGGGGGGGCGCTTAGCGAGCAGTACTTC. This encodes CASSPSGGALSEQYF. This chain uses TRBV4-2 with TRBJ2-7, with 10 bases that match TRBD2. There are 15 residues in the CDR3. Germline V gene lookup returns CDR1 LGHNA and CDR2 YNFKEQ. J gave up 6 bases and V 6 bases, and 11 bases lay outside the gene matches.

As for this clone: At one end the junction does not follow the germline gene, possibly because of a read error. The chain joins TRBV7-9 to TRBJ1-3; D uncertain. The CDR3 is 13 amino acids. Per the germline V gene, CDR1 is SEHNR and CDR2 is FQNEAQ (reference sequence). The CDR3 region has the DNA TGTGCCAGCAGGTTAGGATCGGGTAACACCATATATTTT. This encodes CASRLGSGNTIYF.

The V and J genes are TRBV7-2 and TRBJ2-5, with unresolved D. From germline, CDR1 is SGHTA and CDR2 FQGNSA. The CDR3 has 17 amino acids. Trimming shortened V by 1 base and J by 0 bases, and 15 bases separated the two germline ends. CDR3 nucleotide sequence: TGTGCCAGCAGCTTAGATCGGGCAGGTGGGAACCAAGAGACCCAGTACTTC. Translated: CASSLDRAGGNQETQYF.

J is TRBJ2-3 and V is TRBV28, with 9 bases matching TRBD2. The CDR3 spans 17 residues. Trimming cost V 4 bases and J 5 bases; bases outside gene matches: 13. Looked up from germline, CDR1 is MDHEN and CDR2 is SYDVKM. The CDR3 protein is CASSWGLARKRRDTQYF. CDR3 nucleotide sequence: TGTGCCAGCAGTTGGGGACTAGCCCGAAAACGTAGAGATACGCAGTATTTT.